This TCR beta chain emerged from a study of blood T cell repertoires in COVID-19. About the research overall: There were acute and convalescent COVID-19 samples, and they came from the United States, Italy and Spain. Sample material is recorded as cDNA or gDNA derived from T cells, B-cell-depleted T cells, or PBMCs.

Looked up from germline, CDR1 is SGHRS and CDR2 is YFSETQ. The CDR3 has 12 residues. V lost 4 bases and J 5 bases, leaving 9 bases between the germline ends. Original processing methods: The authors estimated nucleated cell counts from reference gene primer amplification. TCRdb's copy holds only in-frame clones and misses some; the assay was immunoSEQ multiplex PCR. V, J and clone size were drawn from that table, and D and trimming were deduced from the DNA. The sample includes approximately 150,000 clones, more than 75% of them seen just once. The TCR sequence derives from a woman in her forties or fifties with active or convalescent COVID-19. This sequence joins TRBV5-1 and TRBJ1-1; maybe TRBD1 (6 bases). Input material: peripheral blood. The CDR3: CASSQGRTEAFF. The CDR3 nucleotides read TGCGCCAGCAGCCAGGGGAGAACTGAAGCTTTCTTT.